Sequencing of this TCR beta chain was carried out in a study of radiotherapy plus CTLA-4 blockade in lung cancer. As for the study in general: Objective responses occurred in about a sixth of patients; about 34% had disease control. General study results and limits: Clones derived from tumor TCRs expanded in blood after radiotherapy plus ipilimumab. Interferon-beta, together with early blood T cell clone dynamics, reportedly best predicted response.

Measured with immunoSEQ multiplex PCR; TCRdb has only the in-frame clones, and not every one. This sample has about 70,000 clones, with approximately 79% found just once. The germline V gene has CDR1 SGHTS and CDR2 YDEGEE. Trimming removed 4 bases from V and 5 bases from J, with 18 bases in between. CDR3 size: 15 residues. As for this clone: The antigen remains unidentified.

Participants had chemo-refractory metastatic non-small-cell lung cancer and were treated with focal radiation plus ipilimumab CTLA-4 blockade. This chain joins TRBV5-8 and TRBJ1-1, with D possibly matching TRBD1 (6 bases). The material sequenced was peripheral blood, taken from a patient treated with radiotherapy plus ipilimumab. The origin of this receptor is a human donor with non-small cell lung cancer whose response to radiotherapy plus ipilimumab could not be evaluated. Some clones in this sample may be carry-over from other donors' samples. The CDR3 protein is CASSRGTARGTEAFF. CDR3 bases: TGTGCCAGCAGCAGGGGGACGGCCCGGGGAACTGAAGCTTTCTTT.